The clone carrying this T cell receptor beta chain was recorded many times. This entry belongs to a study of identical twins. After template switching added a universal primer site, the resulting cDNA carried unique molecular identifiers. MiXCR, applied by TCRdb to the 5' RACE reads, yields one record per CDR3 protein. This sample has 1.5 million to 2 million distinct CDR3 sequences, with about 32% found just once. Specimen: cord blood. The sequence was obtained from a newborn girl in good health.

CDR3 DNA: TGCGCCAGCAGCCTACGGACTCCGGATGAGCAGTACTTC. Amino acid sequence: CASSLRTPDEQYF. This chain uses TRBV5-1 with TRBJ2-7; a weak D match, TRBD2 (5 bases). There are 13 residues in the CDR3. Germline V gene lookup returns CDR1 SGHRS and CDR2 YFSETQ. Trimming stripped 4 bases from V and 7 bases from J, with 15 bases between.